The sequence of this T cell receptor beta chain was determined in a study of blood T cell repertoires in COVID-19. Original processing notes: Reference gene primer amplification gave estimated nucleated cell counts. The protocol was immunoSEQ multiplex PCR, while the TCRdb copy is restricted to in-frame clones and leaves out a portion. V and J calls and clone size are those listed in that table; D and trimming were worked out from the DNA. The sample yields a few hundred thousand clones, roughly 85% seen once. CDR3 length: 14 residues. V lost 0 bases and J 8 bases, leaving 14 bases between the germline ends. CDR1 SGHRS and CDR2 YFSETQ come from the germline V gene.

Material: peripheral blood. The V and J genes are TRBV5-1 and TRBJ1-2; D is unresolved. The source is a man in his forties with acute or convalescent COVID-19. The CDR3 DNA sequence: TGCGCCAGCAGCTTGGATTGGAAGTCGAGGGGCTACACCTTC. This encodes CASSLDWKSRGYTF.